Below, 24 T cell receptor beta chains from the same sample are listed, as sequenced in a study of blood T cells in healthy people across ages. The use of a sample-barcoded 5' primer and a J-beta primer mix characterized a second PCR of 7 to 11 cycles. TCRdb ran MiXCR on the 5' RACE reads and lists one entry per CDR3 protein. There are fewer than 700,000 distinct CDR3 sequences in the sample; 40% to 45% occur only once, and 25% to 35% lies in the top ten. The sequenced sample consisted of blood. These receptors were collected from an elderly man in good health.

This sequence joins TRBV25-1 and TRBJ2-4; TRBD1 matches 12 bases. The germline gives CDR1 MGHDK, CDR2 SYGVNS. V was clipped by 3 bases and J by 5 bases; unmatched bases: 5. CDR3 length: 16 residues. The CDR3 sequence is CASSDGGQGAENIQYF. The CDR3 region has the DNA TGTGCCAGCAGTGACGGGGGACAGGGGGCTGAAAACATTCAGTACTTC. Full variable domain (outside the CDR3, taken from reference TRBV25-1 and TRBJ2-4): EADIYQTPRYLVIGTGKKITLECSQTMGHDKMYWYQQDPGMELHLIHYSYGVNSTEKGDLSSESTVSRIRTEHFPLTLESARPSHTSQYLCASSDGGQGAENIQYFGAGTRLSVL.

The chain combines TRBV28 with TRBJ1-5; possible D gene TRBD1, 6 bases. Trimming stripped 6 bases from V and 6 bases from J, with 24 bases between. The germline gives CDR1 MDHEN, CDR2 SYDVKM. The CDR3 has 17 amino acids. CDR3 in amino acids: CASSRLVGGLGSQPQHF. The CDR3 coding sequence is TGTGCCAGCAGCCGCCTCGTCGGGGGGCTGGGGAGTCAGCCCCAGCATTTT.

The chain has TRBV12-3 or TRBV12-4 and TRBJ1-6, with D maybe TRBD1 (6 bases). This CDR3 has 14 amino acids. Trimming removed 5 bases at V and 10 bases at J, with 15 bases between. CDR3 DNA sequence: TGTGCCAGCAGTCAACGCAGGGGAAGGTCACCCCTCCACTTT. This encodes CASSQRRGRSPLHF.

The chain has TRBV14 and TRBJ1-1, with a tentative D call TRBD1 (5 bases). The V end was cut by 0 bases, the J end by 4 bases, with 9 bases between. Germline assignment: CDR1 SGHDN and CDR2 FVKESK. This CDR3 has 14 residues. CDR3 protein: CASSQDAGITEAFF. The CDR3 region has the DNA TGTGCCAGCAGCCAAGATGCAGGGATCACTGAAGCTTTCTTT. Using reference TRBV14 and TRBJ1-1 for the parts outside the CDR3, the full variable domain is EAGVTQFPSHSVIEKGQTVTLRCDPISGHDNLYWYRRVMGKEIKFLLHFVKESKQDESGMPNNRFLAERTGGTYSTLKVQPAELEDSGVYFCASSQDAGITEAFFGQGTRLTVV.

The gene calls are TRBV6-1 and TRBJ2-3; D gene uncertain. Germline V CDR1 and CDR2: MNHNS, SASEGT. This CDR3 comprises 13 residues. Trimming left V 11 bases short and J 6 bases short, with 18 bases between. The CDR3 coding sequence is TGTGCCGTTATAAAGGATGTAACGGATACGCAGTATTTT. Its translation: CAVIKDVTDTQYF.

The chain is built from TRBV4-2 and TRBJ2-7, with D perhaps matching TRBD1 or TRBD2 (5 bases each). The V end was cut by 4 bases, the J end by 1 base, with 17 bases between. Germline loops: CDR1 LGHNA, CDR2 YNFKEQ. This CDR3 spans 16 amino acids. CDR3 bases: TGTGCCAGCAGCCTAGGAAGTCGGGGCCTTTCCTACGAGCAGTACTTC. It yields the protein CASSLGSRGLSYEQYF.

This clonotype turned up a few times. The CDR3 sequence is CSARDYEQYF. In DNA form, the CDR3 reads TGCAGTGCTAGGGACTACGAGCAGTACTTC. The chain joins TRBV20-1 to TRBJ2-7; the D is unclear. The germline gives CDR1 DFQATT, CDR2 SNEGSKA (reference sequence). V lost 3 bases, J lost 3 bases, and 3 bases lay in between. CDR3 length: 10 amino acids.

Only a few counts were recorded for this clonotype. The V and J genes are TRBV6-2 or TRBV6-3 and TRBJ2-7; no clear D gene. Germline V gene sequence: CDR1 MNHEY, CDR2 SVGEGT. This CDR3 is built from 11 residues. The V and J ends lost 4 bases and 9 bases respectively, with 10 bases between them. The CDR3 here is CASSSNWGQYF. The CDR3 bases are TGTGCCAGCAGTTCCAATTGGGGGCAGTACTTC.

The gene calls are TRBV9 and TRBJ1-1; D is uncertain. V was cut by 3 bases and J by 0 bases, with 15 bases left in between. The germline gives CDR1 SGDLS, CDR2 YYNGEE. The CDR3 is made up of 16 amino acids. This CDR3 is CASSGGPRTMNTEAFF. CDR3 DNA sequence: TGTGCCAGCAGCGGGGGTCCGAGAACCATGAACACTGAAGCTTTCTTT.

CDR3 nucleotide sequence: TGTGCCAGCAGTCCAGGGGTTTTCGGAGATACGCAGTATTTT. It is translated as CASSPGVFGDTQYF. The chain has TRBV11-2 and TRBJ2-3; weak D call: TRBD1 (6 bases). Germline V gives CDR1 SGHAT, CDR2 FQNNGV. V lost 6 bases to trimming and J lost 5 bases, with 15 bases between them. CDR3 length equals 14 residues.

A word on this clonotype: A clone one base away is much larger, so this may be a read error. The V call is TRBV5-8, the J call TRBJ1-5; D might be TRBD1 (5 bases). Germline V gene lookup returns CDR1 SGHTS and CDR2 YDEGEE. There are 16 residues in the CDR3. The CDR3 nucleotides are TGTGCCAGCGGCTTGGCTCTCACAGGATTCAGTCAGCCCCAGCATTTT. Protein: CASGLALTGFSQPQHF.

Of note for this clonotype: A read error may account for a junction end that differs from germline. The chain employs TRBV25-1 and TRBJ1-1, with 9 bases lining up with TRBD1. There are 17 residues in the CDR3. Germline V gene data show CDR1 as MGHDK and CDR2 as SYGVNS. The CDR3 nucleotides read TGTGCCAGCAGTAGGAGAGGGACAGGGCTCTTGAACACCGAAGCTTTCTTT. This gives the protein CASSRRGTGLLNTEAFF.

This chain links TRBV12-3 or TRBV12-4 with TRBJ2-3; 12 bases are shared with TRBD2. V shed 8 bases and J 5 bases; nucleotides not matched to a gene: 11. This CDR3 region has 16 residues. CDR3: CASSGLAGGRGDTQYF. The CDR3 bases are TGTGCCAGCTCGGGTCTAGCGGGGGGGCGTGGAGATACGCAGTATTTT.

The table lists this clonotype with a few counts. The J gene is TRBJ1-1, the V gene TRBV4-3; 9 nucleotides align to TRBD1. Germline-derived CDR1 and CDR2 are LGHNA and YSLEER. This CDR3 is built from 17 residues. V trimming: 6 bases; J trimming: 5 bases; junction bases outside the gene matches: 16. DNA for the CDR3: TGCGCCAGCAGGCCAGGGGGACAGGGAAGGAAGAGGACTGAAGCTTTCTTT. Translating it yields CASRPGGQGRKRTEAFF.

J is TRBJ1-2 and V is TRBV6-2 or TRBV6-3; D ambiguous. Trimming shortened V by 6 bases and J by 2 bases, and 7 bases separated the two germline ends. The CDR3 sequence is 12 residues long. CDR1 is MNHEY, CDR2 SVGEGT, per germline. The CDR3 DNA reads as TGTGCCAGCAGCAGACCGAACTATGGCTACACCTTC. Amino acid sequence: CASSRPNYGYTF.

In its sample, this clonotype was seen many times. The rearrangement uses TRBV9 and TRBJ2-6, with D perhaps matching TRBD2 (5 bases). V was trimmed by 4 bases and J by 0 bases, leaving 5 bases between them. Germline values: CDR1 SGDLS, CDR2 YYNGEE. This CDR3 has 14 amino acids. CDR3 DNA: TGTGCCAGCAGCCGGGACTCTGGGGCCAACGTCCTGACTTTC. Translation gives CASSRDSGANVLTF.

This clonotype was seen more than once but under ten times. This chain links TRBV5-1 with TRBJ2-7, with D tentatively TRBD1 (6 bases). CDR1 SGHRS and CDR2 YFSETQ come from the germline V gene. The CDR3 contains 13 residues. Deletions cut 0 bases from V and 4 bases from J, with 8 bases between. CDR3 residues: CASSLDDRYEQYF. In DNA form, the CDR3 reads TGCGCCAGCAGCTTGGACGACAGGTACGAGCAGTACTTC.

This clonotype has only one observation. The V call is TRBV3-1, the J call TRBJ2-1; 7 bases map to TRBD1. This CDR3 spans 15 amino acids. The junction had 5 bases not matched to a gene; V was cut back by 1 base and J by 5 bases. The germline CDR1 and CDR2 sequences are LGHDT and YNNKEL (reference sequence). This CDR3 is CASSQAGTVNNEQFF. CDR3 in DNA: TGTGCCAGCAGCCAAGCCGGGACAGTTAACAATGAGCAGTTCTTC.

This chain connects TRBV6-2 or TRBV6-3 to TRBJ2-1; 7 bases match TRBD1. The germline V gene encodes CDR1 MNHEY and CDR2 SVGEGT. V was pared by 6 bases and J by 4 bases, with 9 bases of the junction left unmatched. CDR3 length equals 15 residues. CDR3 in amino acids: CASSRPGTAYNEQFF. DNA for the CDR3: TGTGCCAGCAGCCGCCCCGGGACAGCTTACAATGAGCAGTTCTTC.

The J gene is TRBJ2-2, the V gene TRBV5-1; perhaps TRBD1 as D (6 bases). This CDR3 has 14 amino acids. Trimming stripped 4 bases from V and 5 bases from J, with 12 bases between. Germline CDR1 is SGHRS and CDR2 is YFSETQ. The CDR3 nucleotides read TGCGCCAGCAGCGGGACATCGGGAACCGGGGAGCTGTTTTTT. Encoded protein: CASSGTSGTGELFF.

This clonotype was counted between two and nine times. The chain links TRBV15 to TRBJ2-1, with a tentative D call TRBD1 (6 bases). Trimming pared 0 bases from V and 6 bases from J, leaving 18 bases between. CDR3 size: 17 residues. CDR1 is LNHNV, CDR2 YYDKDF, per germline (reference sequence). CDR3 nucleotides: TGTGCCACCAGCAGAGATAATAGGGCAGGGGCCCTCAATGAGCAGTTCTTC. This encodes CATSRDNRAGALNEQFF.

This clonotype showed up many times. This clone may be a read error of a much larger clone one base away. In DNA form, the CDR3 reads TGCGCCAGCAGGGGACAGGGACCTAGCACAGATACGCAGTATTTT. This gives the protein CASRGQGPSTDTQYF. The J gene is TRBJ2-3, the V gene TRBV5-1, with TRBD1 matching over 9 bases. V trimming: 5 bases; J trimming: 0 bases; junction bases outside the gene matches: 4. From germline, CDR1 is SGHRS and CDR2 YFSETQ. The CDR3 consists of 15 residues.

V gene TRBV7-2 combines with J gene TRBJ1-5; D may be TRBD1 (6 bases). CDR1 SGHTA and CDR2 FQGNSA come from the germline V gene. V gave up 5 bases and J gave up 2 bases, with 13 bases separating them. The CDR3 is 15 amino acids. In DNA form, the CDR3 reads TGTGCCAGCAGCCTACAGGGAGGGGGCAATCAGCCCCAGCATTTT. Translated: CASSLQGGGNQPQHF.

V and J are TRBV15 and TRBJ2-7, with D maybe TRBD2 (5 bases). The V end lost 1 base, the J end lost 8 bases, and 12 bases lay between the germline ends. Germline values: CDR1 LNHNV, CDR2 YYDKDF (reference sequence). CDR3 length: 13 residues. CDR3 DNA: TGTGCCACCAGCAGAGGCAAGGAGGTGCAGCAGTACTTC. It codes for CATSRGKEVQQYF.